This entry features one T cell receptor beta chain sequence. Its antigen is still unknown. The sample is drawn from a study of a mutant IDH1 vaccine in newly diagnosed glioma. TCRdb keeps only in-frame clones here, not all; method: immunoSEQ multiplex PCR. The sample has approximately 31,000 clones; about four fifths are singletons. Time point described: week 35, safety follow-up. Every vaccination contained 300 ug of the mutant IDH1 20-mer peptide and was paired with topical imiquimod. V gave up 5 bases and J gave up 8 bases, with 21 bases separating them. This CDR3 has 15 residues. Germline CDR1 and CDR2: MNHEY and SVGAGI.

The sequenced sample was PBMCs, obtained from a glioma patient whose treatment included an IDH1 peptide vaccine. V usage is TRBV6-5 and J usage is TRBJ1-2; possibly TRBD1 for D (6 bases). The sequence came from a man aged 40-49 years with glioma. Some clones in this sample may be carry-over from other donors' samples. The CDR3 coding sequence is TGTGCCAGCAGTCTCCGGGACACACGGATAGGCGGCTACACCTTC. Translated: CASSLRDTRIGGYTF.